The 30 T cell receptor beta chains in this list originate from one sample, sequenced in a study of blood T cell repertoires in COVID-19. Clones were sequenced by immunoSEQ multiplex PCR, and TCRdb holds only the in-frame ones, with some missing. The sample includes under 70,000 clones, around 86% of them seen just once. Source material: peripheral blood. Every receptor here comes from a young woman with acute or convalescent COVID-19.

This chain connects TRBV7-9 to TRBJ2-2; 8 bases are a match to TRBD1. The CDR3 is 19 amino acids. The germline V gene has CDR1 SEHNR and CDR2 FQNEAQ (reference sequence). Trimming removed 3 bases from V and 1 base from J; junction bases left unmatched: 13. CDR3 residues: CASSFPGAPGQVNTGELFF. Here the CDR3 DNA reads TGTGCCAGCAGCTTTCCCGGAGCTCCGGGACAGGTGAACACCGGGGAGCTGTTTTTT.

This chain uses TRBV7-8 with TRBJ2-7, with a tentative D call TRBD2 (6 bases). The germline gives CDR1 SGHVS, CDR2 FQNEAQ. Deletions cut 5 bases from V and 3 bases from J, with 17 bases between. The CDR3 is 15 amino acids. This chain's CDR3 is CASSPPRRAGYEQYF. As DNA, the CDR3 is TGTGCCAGCAGCCCCCCTAGGAGGGCTGGCTACGAGCAGTACTTC.

The V gene is TRBV30, the J gene TRBJ1-2; 10 nucleotides line up with TRBD1. The CDR3 is 14 residues long. V shed 4 bases, J shed 3 bases, and the junction held 5 bases outside the gene matches. Germline V gene sequence: CDR1 GTSNPN, CDR2 SVGIG (reference sequence). The CDR3 DNA sequence: TGTGCCTGGACGACAGGGGGCGCAGACTATGGCTACACCTTC. This sequence encodes CAWTTGGADYGYTF.

The chain combines TRBV28 with TRBJ1-2; 10 nucleotides align to TRBD1. With V trimmed by 6 bases and J by 2 bases, 3 bases remained unmatched. Germline CDR1 reads MDHEN; CDR2 reads SYDVKM. This CDR3 has 14 amino acids. CDR3: CASRGQGLNYGYTF. CDR3 sequence (DNA): TGTGCCAGCAGGGGACAGGGGCTGAACTATGGCTACACCTTC.

The chain is built from TRBV2 and TRBJ2-2; a possible D gene is TRBD1 (6 bases). Per the germline V gene, CDR1 is SNHLY and CDR2 is FYNNEI. Deletions cut 8 bases from V and 4 bases from J, with 11 bases between. The CDR3 is 13 residues long. CDR3 nucleotide sequence: TGTGCCAGCTCTAGGGGGACCACCGGGGAGCTGTTTTTT. Translated: CASSRGTTGELFF.

The chain couples TRBV30 to TRBJ2-1, with TRBD2 matching over 13 bases. This CDR3 is built from 15 residues. Germline assignment: CDR1 GTSNPN and CDR2 SVGIG (reference sequence). J gave up 8 bases and V 0 bases, and 4 bases lay outside the gene matches. CDR3 residues: CAWSVTSGGADEQFF. CDR3 coding DNA: TGTGCCTGGAGTGTTACTAGCGGGGGGGCCGATGAGCAGTTCTTC.

The gene calls are TRBV10-3 and TRBJ1-1; D unresolved. Germline V gene sequence: CDR1 ENHRY, CDR2 SYGVKD. V lost 4 bases and J 5 bases, leaving 11 bases between the germline ends. CDR3 length: 13 residues. The CDR3 loop reads CAISGPDKTEAFF. The CDR3 DNA reads TGTGCCATCAGTGGGCCCGACAAGACTGAAGCTTTCTTT.

The chain carries TRBV7-8 and TRBJ2-1; 11 nucleotides match TRBD2. CDR3 length: 16 amino acids. Germline V gene sequence: CDR1 SGHVS, CDR2 FQNEAQ. After removal of 4 bases from V and 5 bases from J, the junction contained 7 bases not matched to a gene. CDR3 loop: CASSSYSGRADNEQFF. The CDR3, as DNA: TGTGCCAGCAGCTCATATAGCGGGAGGGCCGACAATGAGCAGTTCTTC.

V gene TRBV20-1 combines with J gene TRBJ1-1; D perhaps matches TRBD1 (6 bases). Trimming pared 3 bases from V and 6 bases from J, leaving 14 bases between. Germline V CDR1 and CDR2: DFQATT, SNEGSKA (reference sequence). The CDR3 sequence is 13 residues long. Here the CDR3 reads CSASLKAGAEAFF. The DNA of the CDR3 is TGCAGTGCTAGTCTGAAGGCAGGGGCTGAAGCTTTCTTT.

This clone is a singleton in its sample. V gene TRBV5-1 combines with J gene TRBJ1-5, with D possibly TRBD1 on 6 matching bases. This CDR3 comprises 15 residues. Germline V CDR1 and CDR2: SGHRS, YFSETQ. Trimming took 0 bases from V and 6 from J, leaving 13 bases between them. In DNA form, the CDR3 reads TGCGCCAGCAGCTTGGGGCCAGGGGAAGGTCAGCCCCAGCATTTT. This translates into CASSLGPGEGQPQHF.

The V and J genes are TRBV7-2 and TRBJ2-3; 8 bases agree with TRBD2. This CDR3 contains 17 residues. The ends lost 5 bases at V and 1 base at J; junction bases unmatched: 11. Germline V gives CDR1 SGHTA, CDR2 FQGNSA. In DNA form, the CDR3 reads TGTGCCAGCAGCCCGCGGGGGGTCGCGGACCGCACAGATACGCAGTATTTT. Translation gives CASSPRGVADRTDTQYF.

The J gene is TRBJ2-3, the V gene TRBV5-1; perhaps TRBD1 as D (6 bases). This CDR3 has 16 residues. Germline assignment: CDR1 SGHRS and CDR2 YFSETQ. V lost 0 bases and J lost 4, with 15 bases in between. The CDR3 loop reads CASSLVRGYQADTQYF. Here the CDR3 DNA reads TGCGCCAGCAGCTTGGTTAGGGGGTATCAGGCAGATACGCAGTATTTT.

The sample holds a few counts of this clone. The V gene is TRBV7-9, the J gene TRBJ2-3, with a possible D match to TRBD1 (5 bases). The V end lost 1 base, the J end lost 2 bases, and 10 bases lay between the germline ends. Germline assignment: CDR1 SEHNR and CDR2 FQNEAQ (reference sequence). The CDR3 is 15 amino acids. CDR3 bases: TGTGCCAGCAGCTTAGGAGACAGCCACACAGATACGCAGTATTTT. It translates to CASSLGDSHTDTQYF.

This clone was picked up one time. The gene calls are TRBV5-6 and TRBJ2-7, with a weak D call TRBD2 (6 bases). V was pared by 4 bases and J by 2 bases, with 10 bases between. Per germline, CDR1 SGHDT and CDR2 YYEEEE. The CDR3 consists of 13 residues. CDR3 DNA sequence: TGTGCCAGCAGCAGGACTAACGCCTACGAGCAGTACTTC. This sequence encodes CASSRTNAYEQYF.

The J gene is TRBJ1-5, the V gene TRBV2; maybe TRBD1 (5 bases). Germline CDR1 SNHLY, CDR2 FYNNEI. V was cut by 6 bases and J by 2 bases, with 17 bases left in between. There are 16 residues in the CDR3. The CDR3 here is CASSSQGVKGNQPQHF. Here the CDR3 DNA reads TGTGCCAGCAGCTCTCAAGGGGTCAAGGGCAATCAGCCCCAGCATTTT.

The V call is TRBV21-1, the J call TRBJ2-7; TRBD2 is the table's D call, not checked against the DNA. TRBV21-1 is assigned pseudogene status. This CDR3 comprises 16 residues. The CDR3 spells CASSKGTGGETYEQYF. CDR3 sequence (DNA): TGTGCCAGCAGCAAAGGGACGGGGGGAGAAACCTACGAGCAGTACTTC.

Here the CDR3 DNA reads TGTGCCAGCAGCCATCCCAGAGGGACAGGCATTGAACTGTTTTTT. This codes for CASSHPRGTGIELFF. The chain carries TRBV4-2 and TRBJ1-4; 8 nucleotides match TRBD1. V was clipped by 3 bases and J by 12 bases; unmatched bases: 12. CDR1 and CDR2 (germline): LGHNA, YNFKEQ. This CDR3 spans 15 amino acids.

V and J are TRBV25-1 and TRBJ1-6; TRBD1 might be the D (6 bases). Germline V lookup: CDR1 MGHDK, CDR2 SYGVNS. Between the trimmed V and J ends, which lost 4 bases and 6 bases, there was a span of 10 bases. The CDR3 spans 14 residues. Written as DNA, the CDR3 is TGTGCCAGCAGTGGAGGACAGCCTAATTCACCCCTCCACTTT. Translating it yields CASSGGQPNSPLHF. Full variable domain (rest looked up from reference TRBV25-1 and TRBJ1-6): EADIYQTPRYLVIGTGKKITLECSQTMGHDKMYWYQQDPGMELHLIHYSYGVNSTEKGDLSSESTVSRIRTEHFPLTLESARPSHTSQYLCASSGGQPNSPLHFGNGTRLTVT.

V gene TRBV6-2 or TRBV6-3 combines with J gene TRBJ2-7; D is uncertain. V dropped 4 bases and J dropped 0 bases, with 4 bases sitting between them. Germline V gene lookup returns CDR1 MNHEY and CDR2 SVGEGT. The CDR3 loop spans 12 amino acids. In DNA, the CDR3 is TGTGCCAGCAGTTCGAGCTCCTACGAGCAGTACTTC. Protein product: CASSSSSYEQYF.

This chain joins TRBV28 and TRBJ1-5, with TRBD1 matching over 11 bases. CDR1 is MDHEN, CDR2 SYDVKM, per germline. Trimming took 6 bases from V and 7 from J; bases not matched to a gene: 5. This CDR3 comprises 14 residues. The CDR3 coding sequence is TGTGCCAGCAGCCCGGACAGGGGGCGACAGCCCCAGCATTTT. Translating gives CASSPDRGRQPQHF. Filled out from reference TRBV28 and TRBJ1-5, the complete variable domain reads DVKVTQSSRYLVKRTGEKVFLECVQDMDHENMFWYRQDPGLGLRLIYFSYDVKMKEKGDIPEGYSVSREKKERFSLILESASTNQTSMYLCASSPDRGRQPQHFGDGTRLSIL.

The rearrangement joins TRBV30 to TRBJ2-1; possible D gene TRBD2, 5 bases. Germline loops: CDR1 GTSNPN, CDR2 SVGIG (reference sequence). The V end was cut by 1 base, the J end by 6 bases, with 13 bases between. The CDR3 has 14 residues. The CDR3 sequence: CAWSGSSWGNEQFF. CDR3 DNA sequence: TGTGCCTGGAGTGGGTCTAGCTGGGGCAATGAGCAGTTCTTC.

This chain joins TRBV12-3 or TRBV12-4 and TRBJ1-2; 9 bases are a match to TRBD1. The CDR3 is 13 residues long. V trimming: 1 base; J trimming: 8 bases; junction bases outside the gene matches: 2. The CDR3 loop reads CASSLGTGDGYTF. The DNA for the CDR3 is TGTGCCAGCAGTTTAGGGACAGGGGACGGCTACACCTTC.

The V call is TRBV7-9, the J call TRBJ1-1; TRBD1 matches 9 bases. The CDR3 runs to 16 residues. From germline, CDR1 is SEHNR and CDR2 FQNEAQ (reference sequence). V shed 4 bases, J shed 0 bases, and the junction held 6 bases outside the gene matches. The CDR3 is CASSYDRGKMNTEAFF. The CDR3 DNA is TGTGCCAGCAGCTACGACAGGGGGAAAATGAACACTGAAGCTTTCTTT. The full variable domain, rest sourced from reference TRBV7-9 and TRBJ1-1, is DTGVSQNPRHKITKRGQNVTFRCDPISEHNRLYWYRQTLGQGPEFLTYFQNEAQLEKSRLLSDRFSAERPKGSFSTLEIQRTEQGDSAMYLCASSYDRGKMNTEAFFGQGTRLTVV.

V usage is TRBV28 and J usage is TRBJ2-2, with 9 bases lining up with TRBD2. CDR3 size: 19 residues. V trimming: 5 bases; J trimming: 2 bases; junction bases outside the gene matches: 15. Germline V CDR1 and CDR2: MDHEN, SYDVKM. CDR3: CASSSLDGLAGINTGELFF. The DNA of the CDR3 is TGTGCCAGCAGTAGCCTTGATGGGCTAGCGGGGATTAACACCGGGGAGCTGTTTTTT.

The chain couples TRBV2 to TRBJ1-5; no definite D call. This CDR3 has 15 amino acids. Trimming removed 2 bases from V and 0 bases from J, with 8 bases in between. Germline V gives CDR1 SNHLY, CDR2 FYNNEI. CDR3 sequence (DNA): TGTGCCAGCAGTGAACGGGGATATAGCAATCAGCCCCAGCATTTT. Its translation is CASSERGYSNQPQHF.

J is TRBJ1-3 and V is TRBV19, with D possibly TRBD1 on 6 matching bases. Per germline, CDR1 LNHDA and CDR2 SQIVND (reference sequence). V was cut by 4 bases and J by 0 bases, with 13 bases left in between. The CDR3 has 16 amino acids. The CDR3 nucleotides read TGTGCCAGTAGTAATATTGGGACAACCTCTGGAAACACCATATATTTT. It specifies CASSNIGTTSGNTIYF.

In nucleotides, the CDR3 is TGCGCCAGCAGCCAAGATTTGGGAGCTGGGTACGAGCAGTACTTC. Amino acid sequence: CASSQDLGAGYEQYF. The chain has TRBV4-3 and TRBJ2-7, with a weak D call TRBD2 (5 bases). The germline gives CDR1 LGHNA, CDR2 YSLEER. CDR3 length: 15 amino acids. V was cut by 0 bases and J by 4 bases, with 13 bases left in between.

CDR3 loop: CASSLYTSDRGDTQYF. The CDR3 DNA reads TGCGCCAGCAGCCTATACACTAGCGACCGAGGAGATACGCAGTATTTT. The rearrangement joins TRBV5-1 to TRBJ2-3, with TRBD2 matching over 7 bases. This CDR3 is built from 16 residues. V lost 4 bases to trimming and J lost 5 bases; unmatched junction nucleotides: 13. Germline V gene data show CDR1 as SGHRS and CDR2 as YFSETQ.

This chain uses TRBV3-1 (or the pseudogene TRBV3-2) with TRBJ2-5; 9 nucleotides agree with TRBD2. This CDR3 spans 16 amino acids. Trimming took 0 bases from V and 5 from J; bases not matched to a gene: 7. Germline CDR1 LGHDT, CDR2 YNNKEL (reference sequence). CDR3: CASSQDPLAGQETQYF. The CDR3 bases are TGTGCCAGCAGCCAAGATCCGCTAGCGGGGCAGGAGACCCAGTACTTC.

The rearrangement links TRBV4-3 to TRBJ1-1; no firm D call. Germline V gene sequence: CDR1 LGHNA, CDR2 YSLEER. Trimming pared 2 bases from V and 0 bases from J, leaving 13 bases between. There are 16 residues in the CDR3. The CDR3 here is CASSQHGGLMNTEAFF. The CDR3 DNA reads as TGCGCCAGCAGCCAACATGGAGGGTTGATGAACACTGAAGCTTTCTTT.